This T cell receptor beta chain came from a study of regulatory T cells in long-lasting Graves disease. The germline V gene encodes CDR1 SGHVS and CDR2 FNYEAQ. The length of the CDR3 is 14 residues. V shed 5 bases and J 7 bases; nucleotides not matched to a gene: 5. Noted time point: newly diagnosed GD, antithyroid drugs for less than 3 months. Researchers made the TCR library from RNA that was extracted from PBMCs. This clonotype was counted at least ten times. Arm-PCR of CDR3 regions and iRepertoire HTBI primers were the basis on which TCR beta libraries were built. One entry per CDR3 protein results from TCRdb running MiXCR on the multiplex PCR reads. The sample shows about 400,000 distinct CDR3 sequences, roughly 17% of them seen only once. These data also featured in a second study, about T cells in Graves' hyperthyroidism and ophthalmopathy.

V is TRBV7-6 and J is TRBJ1-6; TRBD1 agrees at 7 bases. This TCR was sampled from a woman aged 18-35 years with Graves disease. The sample in question was peripheral blood mononuclear cells (PBMCs), obtained at new diagnosis, from a patient treated with antithyroid drugs. The CDR3 reads CASSQGQLNSPLHF. For the CDR3, the DNA is TGTGCCAGCAGCCAGGGACAGCTGAATTCACCCCTCCACTTT.